The subject of this entry is one TCR beta chain. One junction end does not reproduce the germline sequence, and a read error may be involved. These data originate in a study of blood T cell repertoires in COVID-19. This CDR3 region has 15 residues. CDR1 is LNHNV and CDR2 is YYDKDF in the germline V gene (reference sequence). Method: immunoSEQ multiplex PCR; TCRdb's copy keeps in-frame clones and lacks some. The table has some 150,000 clones, roughly 89% seen once. The TCR was taken from a man in his forties or fifties who had recovered from COVID-19. Source material: PBMCs or T cells enriched from blood (not recorded which). The rearrangement joins TRBV15 to TRBJ2-1; D gene ambiguous. The chain's CDR3 is CVTSLNRFSDNEQFF. The CDR3 coding sequence is TGTGTCACCAGCCTTAACCGGTTTTCCGACAATGAGCAGTTCTTC.